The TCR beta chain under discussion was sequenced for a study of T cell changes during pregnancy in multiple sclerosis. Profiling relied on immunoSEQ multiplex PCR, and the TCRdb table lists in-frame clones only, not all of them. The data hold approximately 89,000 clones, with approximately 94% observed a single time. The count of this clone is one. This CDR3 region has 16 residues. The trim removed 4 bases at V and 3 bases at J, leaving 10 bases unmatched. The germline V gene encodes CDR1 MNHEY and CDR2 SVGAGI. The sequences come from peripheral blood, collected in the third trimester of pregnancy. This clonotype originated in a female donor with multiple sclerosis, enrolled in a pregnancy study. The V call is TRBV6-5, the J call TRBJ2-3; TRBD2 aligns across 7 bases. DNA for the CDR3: TGTGCCAGCAGTTCCATAAGAGCGGGGAGGACAGATACGCAGTATTTT. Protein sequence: CASSSIRAGRTDTQYF.